This record looks at one TCR beta chain sequence and its context. What antigen it recognizes has not been identified. Per-base quality was not reported, and no clone a single base away is much larger than it. Each donor gave one peripheral blood draw, around 100 mL on average, collected into heparinised tubes. A BD FACSAria II was used to sort naive, central memory, regulatory and stem cell-like memory CD4+ T cells with a panel that included CD45RO, CCR7, CD25, CD127, CD95 and CD27. All sorted populations exceeded 95% purity. PBMCs were isolated right away by Lymphoprep density gradient centrifugation and were stained directly, without culture. So that batch effects would be minimized, each experiment stained and sorted samples in pairs, pairing one healthy donor with one patient. This entry comes from a study of beta chain features in type 1 diabetes listed by TCRdb under 2018. Describing the broader study: Patients and healthy donors did not differ in mean age, gender distribution, total cell number or subset yield. A total of under 140,000,000 sorted cells were examined across all samples, and the number of cells per subset was strongly correlated with RNA yield. The study compared TCRB repertoires of sorted circulating CD4+ T cell subsets between recently diagnosed type 1 diabetes patients and matched healthy donors. Whereas all 30 or so donors provided naive and central memory subsets, regulatory and stem cell-like memory subsets were isolated from just 8 patients and about eight healthy donors. Here is what the overall study found, with its caveats: PCR might favor shorter templates, but patient and control samples were amplified and corrected together, so any skew would affect both groups equally. Naive, central memory and regulatory TCRB repertoires appeared more similar among patients than among healthy donors. Because cDNA rather than genomic DNA was sequenced, highly expressing activated cells could have been over-represented, although no difference in activation and CD3 levels was found between groups. Patients with type 1 diabetes made fewer insertions and deleted more nucleotides at VDJ recombination sites, implying thymic rearrangement abnormalities. In all four CD4+ subsets, TCRB CDR3 length was moderately but significantly shorter in type 1 diabetes patients. HLA sub-analyses involved small numbers of individuals, so any influence of HLA type on TCRB rearrangement remained unresolved.

CDR1 and CDR2 are drawn from the germline V gene: SGHTA, FQGNSA. V loses 5 bases at its end and J loses 6 bases; junction bases beyond the gene matches: 2. Reading from cysteine to phenylalanine, the CDR3 counts 13 amino acids. Left in the record is the CDR3 DNA by itself, 39 bases read in frame from the first base. All of the isolated RNA was reverse transcribed with the High Capacity cDNA Reverse Transcription Kit, so expressed TCRB transcripts were sequenced. Deep immunoSEQ sequencing was applied to naive, central memory and regulatory T cell samples, giving an average of around 4 million total reads per sample. After sorted cells were lysed in RLT buffer, RNA was extracted with DNase-treated RNeasy Micro or Mini kits, with the choice depending on cell number. To prevent cross-contamination, every cell subset was processed on its own, while patient and healthy donor samples were processed together. The immunoSEQ multiplex PCR was used to amplify TCRB sequences from cDNA, generating 87-bp fragments that spanned the CDR3 region. Sequencing of the amplicons was performed on the Illumina HiSeq platform. Per the authors' processing: PCR bias was computationally corrected using synthetic template baselines, reads within Hamming distance 2 were collapsed, and singletons that could not be merged were discarded. Reads were aligned against IMGT so that V, D and J genes, CDR3 length and insertions or deletions at six rearrangement sites could be assigned. Within each subset, clonotype counts were normalized to sorted cell number, after which true diversity and Gini coefficients were computed with the tcR R package. The overlap coefficient, calculated on TCRB nucleotide sequences, was used to quantify repertoire sharing. As a proxy for the pre-selection repertoire, out-of-frame TCRB sequences from naive cells were analyzed. TCRdb limited this immuneACCESS table to in-frame rearrangements with V and J called. A share of clones is missing; checked studies link under half to unresolved V genes, and the rest is unexplained. That table is the source of V, J and clone size, and D and trimming were worked out from the DNA. This sample has hundreds of thousands of clones in its table, and 11% to 15% of those were observed once. Less than 0.04% of the sample lies in the top ten.

The receptor was isolated from a young man with type 1 diabetes. Material: naive CD4+ T cells from blood. Read against the paper, the sample's cell subset or site label means: true naive CD4+ T cells. The sequence joins TRBV7-2 to TRBJ2-2, with 8 junctional bases fitting TRBD1. The nucleotide sequence is TGTGCCAGCAGCAAGGACAGGGCCGGGGAGCTGTTTTTT. This sequence encodes CASSKDRAGELFF.